These 11 T cell receptor beta chains were sequenced from one sample in a study of blood T cell repertoires in COVID-19. Using immunoSEQ multiplex PCR, the repertoire was profiled, and TCRdb retains in-frame clones only, with some absent. In the table there are about 460,000 clones, less than 90% of which are singletons. The sample comprised PBMCs or T cells enriched from blood (not recorded which). All receptors derive from a woman aged 55-70 years who had recovered from COVID-19.

This chain joins TRBV11-2 and TRBJ2-1; 8 bases fit TRBD1. CDR1 and CDR2 from the germline V gene are SGHAT and FQNNGV. After removal of 5 bases from V and 1 base from J, the junction contained 7 bases not matched to a gene. The CDR3 totals 16 residues. CDR3 nucleotides: TGTGCCAGCAGCCCCCGACAGGGGAGGTCCTACAATGAGCAGTTCTTC. Its translation: CASSPRQGRSYNEQFF.

This chain joins TRBV19 and TRBJ1-1, with D perhaps TRBD1 (6 bases). Trimming shortened V by 2 bases and J by 7 bases, and 14 bases separated the two germline ends. The CDR3 contains 14 residues. Germline CDR1 and CDR2: LNHDA and SQIVND (reference sequence). CDR3 in amino acids: CASSIPGRGNEAFF. The CDR3 DNA is TGTGCCAGTAGTATACCTGGGAGGGGGAATGAAGCTTTCTTT.

Of note for this clone: At the DNA level, this CDR3 is encoded by other sequences in the same sample as well. The chain carries TRBV18 and TRBJ2-2, with a tentative D call TRBD1 (5 bases). V was pared by 1 base and J by 4 bases, with 10 bases between. Germline loops: CDR1 KGHSH, CDR2 LQKENI. This CDR3 has 15 residues. CDR3 in DNA: TGTGCCAGCTCACCACAAGGGCAGGGCACCGGGGAGCTGTTTTTT. Translating it yields CASSPQGQGTGELFF. The whole variable domain, filled in from reference TRBV18 and TRBJ2-2, reads NAGVMQNPRHLVRRRGQEARLRCSPMKGHSHVYWYRQLPEEGLKFMVYLQKENIIDESGMPKERFSAEFPKEGPSILRIQQVVRGDSAAYFCASSPQGQGTGELFFGEGSRLTVL.

V and J are TRBV10-3 and TRBJ2-7, with 9 bases identical to TRBD1. J lost 4 bases, V lost 5 bases, and 3 bases had no gene match. This CDR3 has 13 amino acids. Germline loops: CDR1 ENHRY, CDR2 SYGVKD. The CDR3 bases are TGTGCCATCAGTCGACAGGGGGAGTACGAGCAGTACTTC. Its protein is CAISRQGEYEQYF.

The J gene is TRBJ2-3, the V gene TRBV5-4; D gene ambiguous. The V end lost 6 bases, the J end lost 1 base, and 9 bases lay between the germline ends. CDR3 length: 13 amino acids. Germline lookup yields CDR1 SGHNT and CDR2 YYREEE (reference sequence). DNA of the CDR3: TGTGCCAGCACCCTAGACGGCACAGATACGCAGTATTTT. Translated: CASTLDGTDTQYF.

The genes are TRBV7-2 and TRBJ2-3; possibly TRBD2 for D (5 bases). CDR1 is SGHTA, CDR2 FQGNSA, per germline. V lost 7 bases and J 5 bases, leaving 7 bases between the germline ends. CDR3 size: 11 residues. CDR3 region: CASIGGDTQYF. CDR3 DNA: TGTGCCAGCATAGGAGGAGATACGCAGTATTTT.

CDR3 nucleotides: TGCGCCAGCAGCTTGGGAAGCGGGGGGGCCGCCCACACAGATACGCAGTATTTT. Protein product: CASSLGSGGAAHTDTQYF. The chain links TRBV5-1 to TRBJ2-3, with 10 bases aligning to TRBD2. The CDR3 is made up of 18 amino acids. The germline gives CDR1 SGHRS, CDR2 YFSETQ. The V and J ends lost 0 bases and 2 bases, in that order; junction bases with no gene match: 9.

The gene calls are TRBV10-3 and TRBJ1-6; D gene ambiguous. Germline CDR1 ENHRY, CDR2 SYGVKD. The CDR3 totals 14 residues. Trimming took off 2 bases at V and 9 bases at J, with 11 bases between the two ends. The CDR3 DNA reads as TGTGCCATCAGTGAGACGACACTGGGTTCACCCCTCCACTTT. Residues: CAISETTLGSPLHF.

This clone was seen once. The same CDR3 is also encoded by other DNA sequences in this sample. The V and J genes are TRBV24-1 and TRBJ1-5; D gene unclear. The length of the CDR3 is 13 residues. Germline V CDR1 and CDR2: KGHDR, SFDVKD. V lost 5 bases, J lost 2 bases, and 6 bases lay in between. The CDR3 reads CATSGQGNQPQHF. The DNA for the CDR3 is TGTGCCACCAGTGGGCAGGGCAATCAGCCCCAGCATTTT.

This clone was counted once. The chain links TRBV19 to TRBJ2-4, with TRBD1 as a possible D gene (7 bases). Trimming stripped 8 bases from V and 6 bases from J, with 14 bases between. The V gene's germline CDR1 is LNHDA and CDR2 SQIVND (reference sequence). This CDR3 has 13 amino acids. The CDR3 DNA sequence: TGTGCCAGTGCGGGACAGCAAGGAAACATTCAGTACTTC. This codes for CASAGQQGNIQYF.

This chain joins TRBV19 and TRBJ2-3; TRBD2 agrees at 8 bases. V lost 3 bases to trimming and J lost 4 bases; unmatched junction nucleotides: 9. This CDR3 spans 16 amino acids. The germline V gene has CDR1 LNHDA and CDR2 SQIVND (reference sequence). CDR3 DNA sequence: TGTGCCAGTAGTATCGCCGGGACTAGGGACCCAGATACGCAGTATTTT. As protein: CASSIAGTRDPDTQYF.